Listed here are 22 T cell receptor beta chains from one sample, sequenced in a study of technical replicates of blood from a handful of donors. Sequenced by immunoSEQ multiplex PCR; TCRdb stores in-frame clones only, minus some. The sample contains around 67,000 clones, nearly 97% of which appear only once. The specimen sequenced was T cells isolated from PBMCs. These receptors were collected from a human donor in good health.

The genes are TRBV9 and TRBJ1-5; tentative D call: TRBD1 (5 bases). Trimming pared 3 bases from V and 4 bases from J, leaving 11 bases between. Germline V CDR1 and CDR2: SGDLS, YYNGEE. The CDR3 runs 14 residues. The DNA for the CDR3 is TGTGCCAGCAGCGCCGGGACTCAAAATCAGCCCCAGCATTTT. Amino acids: CASSAGTQNQPQHF.

V is TRBV11-3 and J is TRBJ1-2, with D possibly matching TRBD1 (6 bases). The CDR3 runs 12 residues. CDR1 is SGHNT, CDR2 YENEEA, per germline. Trimming took 2 bases from V and 12 from J, leaving 13 bases between them. CDR3: CASSLRTGQDTF. The CDR3 DNA sequence: TGTGCCAGCAGCTTACGCACAGGGCAGGACACCTTC. Full variable domain (outside the CDR3, taken from reference TRBV11-3 and TRBJ1-2): EAGVVQSPRYKIIEKKQPVAFWCNPISGHNTLYWYLQNLGQGPELLIRYENEEAVDDSQLPKDRFSAERLKGVDSTLKIQPAELGDSAVYLCASSLRTGQDTFGSGTRLTVV.

CDR3 bases: TGTGCCAGCAGCGTACACGGGGGGACTAACACCGGGGAGCTGTTTTTT. It translates to CASSVHGGTNTGELFF. The chain joins TRBV7-2 to TRBJ2-2, with 7 bases matching TRBD2. V was pared by 5 bases and J by 2 bases, with 8 bases of the junction left unmatched. Per the germline V gene, CDR1 is SGHTA and CDR2 is FQGNSA. The CDR3 loop spans 16 amino acids.

The chain couples TRBV29-1 to TRBJ2-1; 11 nucleotides agree with TRBD2. Trimming at V came to 6 bases and at J to 8 bases, leaving 9 bases not matched to a gene. Germline V lookup: CDR1 SQVTM, CDR2 ANQGSEA. CDR3 length: 14 amino acids. CDR3 protein: CSVEKGLAVDEQFF. The DNA of the CDR3 is TGCAGCGTCGAAAAGGGACTAGCGGTAGATGAGCAGTTCTTC.

The chain joins TRBV5-4 to TRBJ2-7; weak D call: TRBD1 (6 bases). Germline CDR1 and CDR2: SGHNT and YYREEE (reference sequence). CDR3 length: 13 amino acids. Trimming removed 1 base from V and 5 bases from J, with 10 bases in between. The CDR3 DNA follows: TGTGCCAGCAGCTTGAAGGGGGTCCACGAGCAGTACTTC. It encodes CASSLKGVHEQYF.

V and J are TRBV6-6 and TRBJ2-7; TRBD2 is a possible D gene (6 bases). The germline V gene encodes CDR1 MNHNY and CDR2 SVGAGI (reference sequence). Trimming shortened V by 7 bases and J by 7 bases, and 20 bases separated the two germline ends. The CDR3 runs to 14 residues. CDR3 sequence (DNA): TGTGCCAGCACCTTAGGGCCCGGGACTCCAGAGCAGTACTTC. It codes for CASTLGPGTPEQYF.

This clone appeared once. The chain uses TRBV5-1 and TRBJ2-5; 7 nucleotides match TRBD1. This CDR3 has 15 residues. With V trimmed by 4 bases and J by 4 bases, 10 bases remained unmatched. Germline loops: CDR1 SGHRS, CDR2 YFSETQ. The CDR3 here is CASSPGRGWRETQYF. CDR3 coding DNA: TGCGCCAGCAGCCCAGGCAGGGGGTGGCGAGAGACCCAGTACTTC.

The chain has TRBV7-9 and TRBJ2-7; 8 nucleotides line up with TRBD2. The CDR3 sequence is 13 residues long. The junction had 3 bases not matched to a gene; V was cut back by 3 bases and J by 5 bases. Germline-derived CDR1 and CDR2 are SEHNR and FQNEAQ (reference sequence). CDR3 nucleotides: TGTGCCAGCAGCTTTGCGGGAGGCCACGAGCAGTACTTC. Amino acid sequence: CASSFAGGHEQYF.

This CDR3 is CASSITGPGYGYTF. The CDR3 region has the DNA TGTGCCAGTAGTATTACTGGCCCGGGCTATGGCTACACCTTC. The gene calls are TRBV19 and TRBJ1-2; D gene ambiguous. CDR3 length: 14 amino acids. Trimming cost V 3 bases and J 4 bases, with 12 bases left between them. Germline V lookup: CDR1 LNHDA, CDR2 SQIVND (reference sequence).

This clone turned up a few times. This chain links TRBV27 with TRBJ2-7; TRBD2 matches 7 bases. Germline-derived CDR1 and CDR2 are MNHEY and SMNVEV (reference sequence). CDR3 size: 13 residues. V lost 5 bases to trimming and J lost 4 bases; unmatched junction nucleotides: 5. CDR3 nucleotide sequence: TGTGCCAGCAGTCGCGGGAGTGAGTACGAGCAGTACTTC. It is translated as CASSRGSEYEQYF.

This chain connects TRBV15 to TRBJ1-5, with TRBD1 matching over 8 bases. After removal of 1 base from V and 7 bases from J, the junction contained 3 bases not matched to a gene. The CDR3 is 14 amino acids. The V gene's germline CDR1 is LNHNV and CDR2 YYDKDF (reference sequence). CDR3 nucleotides: TGTGCCACCAGCAGAGGGACAGGGAAACAGCCCCAGCATTTT. Encoded protein: CATSRGTGKQPQHF.

The V call is TRBV9, the J call TRBJ1-2; 7 nucleotides align to TRBD1. CDR1 is SGDLS and CDR2 is YYNGEE in the germline V gene. There are 15 residues in the CDR3. V shed 4 bases and J 2 bases; nucleotides not matched to a gene: 8. The CDR3 loop reads CASSPGTVLNYGYTF. The CDR3 DNA reads TGTGCCAGCAGCCCGGGGACAGTTTTAAACTATGGCTACACCTTC.

The V and J genes are TRBV4-1 and TRBJ2-1, with 10 bases that match TRBD2. Germline lookup yields CDR1 MGHRA and CDR2 YSYEKL. Unmatched junction bases numbered 5, after V lost 0 bases and J lost 12 bases. This CDR3 has 14 residues. The CDR3 sequence: CASSQDLAGVGQFF. DNA of the CDR3: TGCGCCAGCAGCCAAGATCTAGCGGGAGTTGGGCAGTTCTTC.

This chain joins TRBV7-9 and TRBJ2-5, with unresolved D. The V end lost 2 bases, the J end lost 2 bases, and 9 bases lay between the germline ends. Germline V gives CDR1 SEHNR, CDR2 FQNEAQ (reference sequence). The CDR3 length is 14 residues. In DNA, the CDR3 is TGTGCCAGCAGCTTATCGCCAACTCAAGAGACCCAGTACTTC. It specifies CASSLSPTQETQYF. Using reference TRBV7-9 and TRBJ2-5 for the parts outside the CDR3, the full variable domain is DTGVSQNPRHKITKRGQNVTFRCDPISEHNRLYWYRQTLGQGPEFLTYFQNEAQLEKSRLLSDRFSAERPKGSFSTLEIQRTEQGDSAMYLCASSLSPTQETQYFGPGTRLLVL.

The chain links TRBV30 to TRBJ1-6; 10 bases are shared with TRBD1. Germline V gene data show CDR1 as GTSNPN and CDR2 as SVGIG (reference sequence). The CDR3 loop spans 15 amino acids. Losses at the gene ends were 2 bases for V and 11 bases for J; bases not matched to a gene: 9. The CDR3 spells CAWSQRDRGLTPLHF. The CDR3 region has the DNA TGTGCCTGGAGTCAACGGGACAGGGGTTTGACACCCCTCCACTTT.

This clone is a singleton in its sample. The chain has TRBV4-1 and TRBJ1-1, with TRBD1 as a possible D gene (6 bases). V lost 7 bases, J lost 1 base, and 13 bases lay in between. The length of the CDR3 is 14 residues. CDR1 and CDR2 from the germline V gene are MGHRA and YSYEKL. The CDR3 DNA sequence: TGCGCCAGCACCCTGGGGGGGGCGAACACTGAAGCTTTCTTT. Its protein is CASTLGGANTEAFF.

V and J are TRBV7-9 and TRBJ1-1; 9 positions match TRBD1. Germline lookup yields CDR1 SEHNR and CDR2 FQNEAQ (reference sequence). The CDR3 spans 14 residues. J was trimmed by 4 bases and V by 5 bases; bases with no gene match: 5. The CDR3 protein is CASSTGTGLTEAFF. In DNA, the CDR3 is TGTGCCAGCAGCACCGGGACAGGGCTCACTGAAGCTTTCTTT.

The V and J genes are TRBV5-4 and TRBJ2-3; TRBD1 might be the D (5 bases). CDR1 is SGHNT, CDR2 YYREEE, per germline (reference sequence). The CDR3 is 14 amino acids. The V and J ends lost 0 bases and 2 bases respectively, with 7 bases between them. CDR3 region: CASSLGQLTDTQYF. The CDR3 DNA follows: TGTGCCAGCAGCTTGGGACAGCTCACAGATACGCAGTATTTT.

The chain recombines TRBV6-6 with TRBJ1-5; a possible D gene is TRBD1 (5 bases). V lost 2 bases to trimming and J lost 6 bases, with 11 bases between them. Per the germline V gene, CDR1 is MNHNY and CDR2 is SVGAGI (reference sequence). This CDR3 has 14 amino acids. CDR3 sequence reads: CASSYGGAGQPQHF. The CDR3 bases are TGTGCCAGCAGTTACGGAGGGGCTGGTCAGCCCCAGCATTTT.

This clone was detected only once. The chain combines TRBV2 with TRBJ2-1; the D is unclear. There are 11 residues in the CDR3. The germline V and J ends were trimmed by 3 bases and 9 bases, with 6 bases remaining between them. CDR1 SNHLY and CDR2 FYNNEI come from the germline V gene. In DNA, the CDR3 is TGTGCCAGCAGTGATGAGAGTGAGCAGTTCTTC. Amino acids: CASSDESEQFF.

This rearrangement joins TRBV11-3 to TRBJ2-7; TRBD2 matches 11 bases. V lost 9 bases to trimming and J lost 0 bases; unmatched junction nucleotides: 1. Germline V lookup: CDR1 SGHNT, CDR2 YENEEA. There are 13 residues in the CDR3. The CDR3 sequence is CASSGRDSYEQYF. In DNA form, the CDR3 reads TGTGCCAGTAGCGGGAGGGACTCCTACGAGCAGTACTTC.

This chain links TRBV7-3 with TRBJ1-6; 9 bases are shared with TRBD1. Germline V gene lookup returns CDR1 SGHTA and CDR2 FQGTGA. J lost 9 bases, V lost 4 bases, and 4 bases had no gene match. The CDR3 loop spans 14 amino acids. The CDR3 protein is CASSSGQGVSPLHF. The DNA for the CDR3 is TGTGCCAGCAGCTCGGGACAGGGTGTTTCACCCCTCCACTTT.